The 19 T cell receptor beta chains reported below all come from one sample, sequenced in a study of CD8+CD57+ T cells in acquired aplastic anemia. Profiling that covered TCR beta VDJ and CDR3 relied on genomic DNA as its template. TCRdb reprocessed the reads via MiXCR and lists one record per CDR3 protein. The repertoire holds 150,000 to 200,000 distinct CDR3 sequences, with around 65% as singletons. Sample: sorted CD4+, CD8+, or CD8+CD57+ T cells (not recorded which) from PBMCs. These receptors were taken from a human donor with severe aplastic anemia or a healthy control (not recorded which).

V gene TRBV29-1 combines with J gene TRBJ1-1; TRBD1 aligns across 7 bases. There are 13 residues in the CDR3. The germline CDR1 and CDR2 sequences are SQVTM and ANQGSEA. The CDR3 region is CRFDGQANTEAFF. The CDR3 region has the DNA TGCAGATTTGACGGACAGGCCAACACTGAAGCTTTCTTT. The whole variable domain, remainder taken from reference TRBV29-1 and TRBJ1-1, is SAVISQKPSRDICQRGTSLTIQCQVDSQVTMMFWYRQQPGQSLTLIATANQGSEATYESGFVIDKFPISRPNLTFSTLTVSNMSPEDSSIYLCRFDGQANTEAFFGQGTRLTVV.

This clonotype was seen just once. The chain couples TRBV27 to TRBJ2-5; maybe TRBD2 (5 bases). CDR1 MNHEY and CDR2 SMNVEV come from the germline V gene (reference sequence). V gave up 4 bases and J gave up 4 bases, with 16 bases separating them. The CDR3 totals 15 residues. The CDR3 nucleotides are TGTGCCAGCAGTTCCTACCTCGATGGGAGAGAGACCCAGTACTTC. It specifies CASSSYLDGRETQYF.

V gene TRBV4-1 combines with J gene TRBJ2-1; D perhaps matches TRBD2 (5 bases). The V gene lost 3 bases and the J gene lost 0 bases, with 12 bases spanning the gap. Germline CDR1 reads MGHRA; CDR2 reads YSYEKL. The CDR3 consists of 16 residues. The CDR3 here is CASSQFTGISYNEQFF. The CDR3 nucleotides are TGCGCCAGCAGCCAGTTCACCGGGATCTCCTACAATGAGCAGTTCTTC.

This chain links TRBV5-4 with TRBJ2-7; a weak D match, TRBD1 (5 bases). CDR3 length: 13 amino acids. The V end was cut by 4 bases, the J end by 5 bases, with 13 bases between. CDR1 is SGHNT and CDR2 is YYREEE in the germline V gene (reference sequence). CDR3 DNA: TGTGCCAGCAGCGACTCAAGGGGCCACGAGCAGTACTTC. Its protein is CASSDSRGHEQYF.

The V and J genes are TRBV7-2 and TRBJ2-7; TRBD2 aligns across 9 bases. Germline lookup yields CDR1 SGHTA and CDR2 FQGNSA. This CDR3 has 14 amino acids. The J segment lost 2 bases and the V segment lost 3 bases, leaving 2 bases of the junction unmatched. CDR3: CASSLTSGTYEQYF. CDR3 DNA: TGTGCCAGCAGCTTGACTAGCGGTACCTACGAGCAGTACTTC.

The V gene is TRBV7-6, the J gene TRBJ1-4, with D tentatively TRBD1 (6 bases). CDR3 length equals 13 residues. CDR1 is SGHVS, CDR2 FNYEAQ, per germline. V was cut by 0 bases and J by 14 bases, with 13 bases left in between. This CDR3 is CASSLAQGNGLFF. For the CDR3, the DNA is TGTGCCAGCAGCTTAGCACAGGGCAATGGCCTGTTTTTT.

In DNA form, the CDR3 reads TGTGCCAGCAGCCCTGCTGGCCTGGATGGCTACACCTTC. Encoded protein: CASSPAGLDGYTF. This chain connects TRBV9 to TRBJ1-2; D is ambiguous. Deletions cut 4 bases from V and 6 bases from J, with 13 bases between. The CDR3 loop spans 13 amino acids. Per the germline V gene, CDR1 is SGDLS and CDR2 is YYNGEE.

The chain joins TRBV7-9 to TRBJ2-3; D might be TRBD1 (6 bases). CDR3 size: 16 residues. Trimming removed 5 bases from V and 2 bases from J, with 17 bases in between. The V gene's germline CDR1 is SEHNR and CDR2 FQNEAQ (reference sequence). The CDR3 DNA reads as TGTGCCAGCAGCAAGAGGACAGATGAAGTCACAGATACGCAGTATTTT. Protein: CASSKRTDEVTDTQYF. Together with reference TRBV7-9 and TRBJ2-3, the CDR3 gives the full variable domain: DTGVSQNPRHKITKRGQNVTFRCDPISEHNRLYWYRQTLGQGPEFLTYFQNEAQLEKSRLLSDRFSAERPKGSFSTLEIQRTEQGDSAMYLCASSKRTDEVTDTQYFGPGTRLTVL.

The chain joins TRBV19 to TRBJ2-3; TRBD1 agrees at 10 bases. Germline trimming cut 5 bases from V and 5 bases from J; bases unmatched to any gene: 13. Germline V CDR1 and CDR2: LNHDA, SQIVND (reference sequence). This CDR3 comprises 17 residues. CDR3 DNA: TGTGCCAGTAGTCTTCGACCCGGGACAGGGGTTCTAGATACGCAGTATTTT. Translation: CASSLRPGTGVLDTQYF.

This clonotype was counted between two and nine times. A read error may account for a junction end that differs from germline. This chain connects TRBV24-1 to TRBJ2-7; D is possibly TRBD2 (5 bases). CDR1 is KGHDR, CDR2 SFDVKD, per germline. The CDR3 covers 12 residues. Written as DNA, the CDR3 is TGTGCCACCAGTGATTTGCCGGGGAAACAGCACTTC. This translates into CATSDLPGKQHF.

The gene calls are TRBV19 and TRBJ1-5, with D unclear. Germline CDR1 is LNHDA and CDR2 is SQIVND (reference sequence). This CDR3 has 16 residues. The germline V and J ends were trimmed by 1 base and 7 bases, with 17 bases remaining between them. The CDR3 coding sequence is TGTGCCAGTAGTATAGGAGGGCCTCATCTTGGGCAGCCCCAGCATTTT. Amino acids: CASSIGGPHLGQPQHF.

This clonotype came up a few times. The CDR3 sequence is CSASRREEGGETQYF. The CDR3 bases are TGCAGTGCTAGCCGACGGGAGGAGGGAGGGGAGACCCAGTACTTC. The chain joins TRBV20-1 to TRBJ2-5; 7 bases are a match to TRBD2. J lost 5 bases, V lost 3 bases, and 12 bases had no gene match. The germline V gene encodes CDR1 DFQATT and CDR2 SNEGSKA (reference sequence). The CDR3 runs to 15 residues.

V gene TRBV5-4 combines with J gene TRBJ2-1, with 10 bases fitting TRBD2. The germline V gene has CDR1 SGHNT and CDR2 YYREEE (reference sequence). V was clipped by 0 bases and J by 8 bases; unmatched bases: 5. The length of the CDR3 is 15 residues. The CDR3 sequence is CASSLASGSRDEQFF. The CDR3 coding sequence is TGTGCCAGCAGCTTGGCTAGCGGGAGTAGGGATGAGCAGTTCTTC. The whole variable domain, filled in from reference TRBV5-4 and TRBJ2-1, reads ETGVTQSPTHLIKTRGQQVTLRCSSQSGHNTVSWYQQALGQGPQFIFQYYREEENGRGNFPPRFSGLQFPNYSSELNVNALELDDSALYLCASSLASGSRDEQFFGPGTRLTVL.

This clonotype has more than one count but fewer than ten. This rearrangement joins TRBV3-1 to TRBJ1-5; maybe TRBD1 (5 bases). The CDR3 covers 14 residues. Trimming removed 6 bases at V and 7 bases at J, with 16 bases between. The germline gives CDR1 LGHDT, CDR2 YNNKEL (reference sequence). The DNA for the CDR3 is TGTGCCAGCAGTTCTTCAGGGCCGGGGCAGCCCCAGCATTTT. This codes for CASSSSGPGQPQHF.

The chain has TRBV5-6 and TRBJ1-2; TRBD1 matches at 8 bases. The CDR3 has 14 residues. Germline V gene lookup returns CDR1 SGHDT and CDR2 YYEEEE. With 0 bases clipped from V and 6 bases from J, the junction kept 4 bases outside the gene matches. Here the CDR3 reads CASSLVDREDGYTF. The CDR3, as DNA: TGTGCCAGCAGCTTGGTGGACAGGGAGGATGGCTACACCTTC.

The rearrangement uses TRBV9 and TRBJ2-2, with 13 bases lining up with TRBD2. With 3 bases clipped from V and 0 bases from J, the junction kept 11 bases outside the gene matches. CDR3 size: 20 residues. From germline, CDR1 is SGDLS and CDR2 YYNGEE. CDR3 bases: TGTGCCAGCAGCGCCTCCGGGACTAGCGGGATTAGCGCGAACACCGGGGAGCTGTTTTTT. Translated, it gives CASSASGTSGISANTGELFF.

The rearrangement joins TRBV19 to TRBJ2-1; 7 bases are shared with TRBD2. J lost 3 bases, V lost 0 bases, and 8 bases had no gene match. The germline V gene has CDR1 LNHDA and CDR2 SQIVND (reference sequence). The CDR3 contains 17 residues. The DNA of the CDR3 is TGTGCCAGTAGTATAGATTTATCCAGCGGGATCTACAATGAGCAGTTCTTC. Translation: CASSIDLSSGIYNEQFF.

The chain uses TRBV7-9 and TRBJ2-7; possibly TRBD2 for D (7 bases). The germline V gene has CDR1 SEHNR and CDR2 FQNEAQ (reference sequence). The CDR3 length is 15 residues. V lost 1 base, J lost 5 bases, and 15 bases lay in between. This CDR3 reads CASSLEGGGLNEQYF. The CDR3 DNA reads TGTGCCAGCAGCTTAGAGGGGGGGGGGCTGAACGAGCAGTACTTC. The variable domain in full, completed from reference TRBV7-9 and TRBJ2-7, reads DTGVSQNPRHKITKRGQNVTFRCDPISEHNRLYWYRQTLGQGPEFLTYFQNEAQLEKSRLLSDRFSAERPKGSFSTLEIQRTEQGDSAMYLCASSLEGGGLNEQYFGPGTRLTVT.

Ten or more counts support this clonotype. The genes are TRBV3-1 and TRBJ2-7, with 7 bases that match TRBD1. Germline lookup yields CDR1 LGHDT and CDR2 YNNKEL (reference sequence). V shed 4 bases and J 2 bases; nucleotides not matched to a gene: 8. This CDR3 spans 15 amino acids. The CDR3 region is CASSLLQGPAYEQYF. In DNA, the CDR3 is TGTGCCAGCAGCCTCCTACAGGGGCCTGCCTACGAGCAGTACTTC.